The subject of this entry is one T cell receptor (beta chain). The sample is drawn from a study of blood T cell repertoires in COVID-19. Study in general: Italy, Spain and the United States were the sources of the convalescent and acute COVID-19 samples. T cells, B-cell-depleted T cells, or PBMCs supplied cDNA or gDNA.

Under the authors' procedure: Nucleated cell number was recorded as an estimate derived from reference gene primer amplification. The method was immunoSEQ multiplex PCR; TCRdb's version includes in-frame clones alone and lacks a portion of them. V, J and clone size are taken as reported in that table, and D and trimming were inferred from the DNA itself. The sample has under 150,000 clones; 65% to 85% are singletons. V was clipped by 3 bases and J by 7 bases, with 19 bases between them. Germline V gene sequence: CDR1 MNHNY, CDR2 SVGAGI (reference sequence). This CDR3 has 16 amino acids. This clonotype originated in a man in his fifties or sixties with acute or convalescent COVID-19. The chain is built from TRBV6-6 and TRBJ1-5; the D gene is possibly TRBD1 (6 bases). Sequenced: peripheral blood. CDR3 DNA sequence: TGTGCCAGCAGTTATGTTTCGTCCAGGGGAAGCCAGCCCCAGCATTTT. It translates to CASSYVSSRGSQPQHF.